A selection of T cell receptor beta chains follows, all from one sample in a study of cytomegalovirus exposure and HLA in healthy donors. The table came from immunoSEQ multiplex PCR; TCRdb's copy has only in-frame clones and leaves some out. The sample yields nearly 200,000 clones, roughly 80% seen once. The sample was PBMCs. The receptors originated from a male donor in good health and CMV-seropositive. Both conserved end residues are part of each CDR3. D genes are given only for firm matches. Part of the rows lack a size; the others show once, few, many or a class for expanded clones.

size	D	J	V	DNA	CDR3
.	TRBD1	TRBJ1-2	TRBV2	TGTGCCAGCAGCCTGGCCCGACAGGGGGCTCGGGGCTACACCTTC	CASSLARQGARGYTF
.	TRBD2	TRBJ2-5	TRBV7-2	TGTGCCAGCAGCTCCCCTAGCGGGCCGACCCATTCCCAAGAGACCCAGTACTTC	CASSSPSGPTHSQETQYF
.	.	TRBJ1-1	TRBV9	TGTGCCAGCAGCGGTCAAACCAGGAACACTGAAGCTTTCTTT	CASSGQTRNTEAFF
few	TRBD1	TRBJ2-1	TRBV2	TGTGCCAGCAGTGAAGCGTTAGGGGGCGTTGAGCAGTTCTTC	CASSEALGGVEQFF
.	TRBD1	TRBJ1-4	TRBV5-6	TGTGCCAGCAGCTTGGACAGGGGGACCGGAAATGAAAAACTGTTTTTT	CASSLDRGTGNEKLFF
.	TRBD2	TRBJ2-7	TRBV7-9	TGTGCCAGCAGCCAGGGAGGGTACGAGCAGTACTTC	CASSQGGYEQYF
.	TRBD1	TRBJ1-5	TRBV7-2	TGTGCCAGCAGCTCGGGACAGGTGGGTCAGCCCCAGCATTTT	CASSSGQVGQPQHF
.	.	TRBJ2-1	TRBV6-4	TGTGCCAGCAGTAGGACGGAGGACAATGAGCAGTTCTTC	CASSRTEDNEQFF
.	.	TRBJ2-5	TRBV28	TGTGCCAGCAGTTTCCCCGTACAAGAGACCCAGTACTTC	CASSFPVQETQYF
.	TRBD1	TRBJ2-7	TRBV5-1	TGCGCCAGCAGCTTGGGGGGCAGGGGGAGCGCCTACGAGCAGTACTTC	CASSLGGRGSAYEQYF
once	TRBD1	TRBJ1-4	TRBV4-3	TGCGCCAGCAGCTCCCAGCCGACAGGGAGAGATGAAAAACTGTTTTTT	CASSSQPTGRDEKLFF
.	.	TRBJ2-2	TRBV7-2	TGTGCCAGCAGCTTATACGGGGAGCTGTTTTTT	CASSLYGELFF
.	.	TRBJ2-5	TRBV5-1	TGCGCCAGCAGACTGACGGGGGGCGAGGAGACCCAGTACTTC	CASRLTGGEETQYF
.	.	TRBJ1-5	TRBV15	TGTGCCACCAGCCCGGACGGGAGAGAGAATCAGCCCCAGCATTTT	CATSPDGRENQPQHF
.	TRBD1	TRBJ1-1	TRBV5-6	TGTGCCAGCAGCGGATTGCCGGGACAGGAAGCTTCTTTCTTT	CASSGLPGQEASFF
.	TRBD1	TRBJ1-4	TRBV28	TGTGCCGCACAGGGGGAGGCCGGGAAACTGTTTTTT	CAAQGEAGKLFF
.	TRBD2	TRBJ2-3	TRBV7-7	TGTGCCAGCAGCTTAGGACTAGCGGGGGGGCCCGGAGATACGCAGTATTTT	CASSLGLAGGPGDTQYF
.	.	TRBJ2-5	TRBV5-1	TGCGCCAGCAGTATATCCCTAGAGACCCAGTACTTC	CASSISLETQYF
.	.	TRBJ1-2	TRBV4-3	TGCGCCAGCAGCCAAGTTTGGGCAAACTATGGCTACACCTTC	CASSQVWANYGYTF
.	TRBD2	TRBJ2-2	TRBV11-2	TGTGCCAGCAGCTTTAGACGGTTAGCGGGAGGGCCTCCCGGGGAGCTGTTTTTT	CASSFRRLAGGPPGELFF
.	.	TRBJ2-1	TRBV7-9	TGTGCCAGCAGCCAAGAAAGACTAGTTACCCGCGAGCAGTTCTTC	CASSQERLVTREQFF
.	TRBD1	TRBJ1-3	TRBV6-6	TGTGCCAGCAGTCATGACAGGGACAGGAACACCATATATTTT	CASSHDRDRNTIYF
.	TRBD1	TRBJ2-5	TRBV30	TGTGCCTGGAGTGTAAAACGGGACAGGGGGCGAGAGACCCAGTACTTC	CAWSVKRDRGRETQYF
.	.	TRBJ2-7	TRBV21-1	TGTGCCAGCAGCAAGCAGGGGTACGAGCAGTACTTC	CASSKQGYEQYF
few	.	TRBJ2-7	TRBV28	TGTGCCAGCAGTTTCGCTACAGGGTTTCCGTCCGACGAGCAGTACTTC	CASSFATGFPSDEQYF
.	TRBD2	TRBJ2-1	TRBV5-1	TGCGCCAGCAGCCCACCTAGCGGGGGGATATACAATGAGCAGTTCTTC	CASSPPSGGIYNEQFF
.	.	TRBJ2-5	TRBV14	TGTGCCAGCAGCCGCGACAGGAGCCAAGAGACCCAGTACTTC	CASSRDRSQETQYF
.	TRBD2	TRBJ2-5	TRBV10-3	TGTGCCATCAGTGGGGGACTAGCCGGGGGGCAAGAGACCCAGTACTTC	CAISGGLAGGQETQYF
.	.	TRBJ2-5	TRBV10-3	TGTGCCACTAAGTCAGGGGAGACCCAGTACTTC	CATKSGETQYF
.	TRBD1	TRBJ2-2	TRBV6-5	TGTGCCACCTTGACAGGGAAGAACACCGGGGAGCTGTTTTTT	CATLTGKNTGELFF
.	.	TRBJ2-2	TRBV6-1	TGTGCCAGCAGTGAAGTGTTAAACACCGGGGAGCTGTTTTTT	CASSEVLNTGELFF
.	TRBD1	TRBJ1-2	TRBV7-8	TGTGCCAGCAGCTGGGGGGACAGGCCCCACTATGGCTACACCTTC	CASSWGDRPHYGYTF
.	TRBD2	TRBJ2-2	TRBV7-9	TGTGCCAGCAGCTCCTTGGGCGGGAGCAACACCGGGGAGCTGTTTTTT	CASSSLGGSNTGELFF
.	.	TRBJ2-5	TRBV28	TGTGCCAGCACCAGGGGTGGGGGCGTGGAGACCCAGTACTTC	CASTRGGGVETQYF
.	.	TRBJ1-2	TRBV6-5	TGTGCCAGCAGTTGGGGGAGGGCGGTTGGCTACACCTTC	CASSWGRAVGYTF
.	.	TRBJ1-5	TRBV19	TGTGCCAGTAGCATAGACTGGCAGGGGAGCAATCAGCCCCAGCATTTT	CASSIDWQGSNQPQHF
.	.	TRBJ1-3	TRBV6-1	TGTGCCAGCAGTGGCCGGGAACCAGACCTTATCTCTGGAAACACCATATATTTT	CASSGREPDLISGNTIYF
.	.	TRBJ1-4	TRBV28	TGTGCCAGCAGTTCCCCAGGCGCTGGTAATGAAAAACTGTTTTTT	CASSSPGAGNEKLFF
once	TRBD2	TRBJ2-2	TRBV7-3	TGTGCCAGCAGCCCCCGGACTAGCGGGGACAACACCGGGGAGCTGTTTTTT	CASSPRTSGDNTGELFF